One and the same sample provided the 7 T cell receptor beta chains below, sequenced in a study of blood T cell repertoires in COVID-19. Clones were read by immunoSEQ multiplex PCR, and TCRdb kept only the in-frame ones, dropping some. Here the sample spans roughly 26,000 clones, 60% to 70% being singletons. What was sequenced was peripheral blood. The receptors were gathered from a man aged 60 to 75 with active or convalescent COVID-19.

Only a few counts were recorded for this clone. The chain links TRBV6-5 to TRBJ1-2; D gene unclear. The CDR3 runs 14 residues. The germline V gene has CDR1 MNHEY and CDR2 SVGAGI. Trimming pared 6 bases from V and 0 bases from J, leaving 11 bases between. The CDR3: CASRSGEANYGYTF. The DNA for the CDR3 is TGTGCCAGCAGATCCGGGGAAGCTAACTATGGCTACACCTTC.

This chain links TRBV9 with TRBJ2-2; possible D gene TRBD2, 6 bases. With 6 bases removed from V and 5 bases from J, the gap between germline ends came to 14 bases. CDR1 SGDLS and CDR2 YYNGEE come from the germline V gene. There are 14 residues in the CDR3. CDR3 in amino acids: CASNWKEGTGELFF. The CDR3 DNA is TGTGCCAGCAATTGGAAGGAGGGGACCGGGGAGCTGTTTTTT.

V gene TRBV24-1 combines with J gene TRBJ1-1; TRBD1 matches 10 bases. The V and J ends lost 5 bases and 4 bases, in that order; junction bases with no gene match: 3. This CDR3 is built from 14 residues. Germline V lookup: CDR1 KGHDR, CDR2 SFDVKD. The chain's CDR3 is CATSAGQGSTEAFF. The CDR3, as DNA: TGTGCCACCAGTGCGGGACAGGGGAGCACTGAAGCTTTCTTT.

The chain joins TRBV3-1 (or the pseudogene TRBV3-2) to TRBJ2-1; 8 positions agree with TRBD2. This CDR3 spans 16 amino acids. The junction had 10 bases not matched to a gene; V was cut back by 4 bases and J by 5 bases. Germline loops: CDR1 LGHDT, CDR2 YNNKEL (reference sequence). The CDR3 sequence is CASSRYAGGPHNEQFF. CDR3 in DNA: TGTGCCAGCAGCCGATACGCGGGGGGCCCCCACAATGAGCAGTTCTTC.

J is TRBJ1-1 and V is TRBV5-6; D might be TRBD1 (6 bases). The germline gives CDR1 SGHDT, CDR2 YYEEEE. The CDR3 runs to 14 residues. Trimming removed 4 bases at V and 2 bases at J, with 12 bases between. CDR3 sequence reads: CASSRRGGNTEAFF. In DNA form, the CDR3 reads TGTGCCAGCAGCCGAAGGGGGGGCAACACTGAAGCTTTCTTT.

This clone was seen a handful of times. The rearrangement links TRBV5-1 to TRBJ1-2; 7 nucleotides line up with TRBD1. The V segment lost 4 bases and the J segment 7 bases; nucleotides outside the gene matches: 4. From germline, CDR1 is SGHRS and CDR2 YFSETQ. The CDR3 totals 12 residues. The CDR3 region is CASSADRAGYTF. CDR3 bases: TGCGCCAGCAGCGCAGACAGGGCTGGCTACACCTTC.

The J gene is TRBJ2-7, the V gene TRBV5-1; the D gene is possibly TRBD2 (6 bases). The CDR3 consists of 15 residues. Per the germline V gene, CDR1 is SGHRS and CDR2 is YFSETQ. V was clipped by 0 bases and J by 0 bases, with 10 bases between them. The CDR3 spells CASSLGRTISYEQYF. CDR3 coding DNA: TGCGCCAGCAGCTTGGGCAGGACTATCTCCTACGAGCAGTACTTC.